These 30 T cell receptor beta chains originate from one sample sequenced in a study of blood T cells in healthy people across ages. Primers used in a second PCR of roughly 6 to 11 cycles were a sample-barcoded 5' primer and a J-beta primer mix. Each CDR3 protein is one row after TCRdb ran MiXCR on the 5' RACE reads. The sample records 950,000 to 1,200,000 distinct CDR3 sequences, roughly two fifths being singletons. Sequencing input: blood. The receptors were gathered from a man younger than 35 in good health.

This clonotype was picked up a small number of times. The chain links TRBV10-3 to TRBJ1-5, with D unclear. CDR1 ENHRY and CDR2 SYGVKD come from the germline V gene. The V end lost 2 bases, the J end lost 2 bases, and 13 bases lay between the germline ends. The CDR3 runs to 16 residues. CDR3 loop: CAISEENMRGNQPQHF. The DNA of the CDR3 is TGTGCCATCAGTGAGGAAAATATGCGGGGCAATCAGCCCCAGCATTTT.

V and J are TRBV20-1 and TRBJ1-1; tentatively, D is TRBD1 (5 bases). This CDR3 is 13 amino acids long. Germline V gene data show CDR1 as DFQATT and CDR2 as SNEGSKA (reference sequence). Between the trimmed V and J ends, which lost 5 bases and 2 bases, there was a span of 12 bases. This CDR3 reads CSAESGGNTEAFF. The DNA of the CDR3 is TGCAGTGCTGAATCCGGGGGAAACACTGAAGCTTTCTTT.

This clonotype was recorded a few times. The chain combines TRBV12-5 with TRBJ1-2; no definite D call. This CDR3 has 16 residues. The germline V and J ends were trimmed by 2 bases and 5 bases, with 18 bases remaining between them. CDR1 and CDR2 (germline): LGHNT, FRNRAP. The CDR3 loop is CASGLYRAVPRYGYTF. The CDR3 DNA sequence: TGTGCTAGTGGTTTGTATAGGGCAGTCCCTAGGTATGGCTACACCTTC.

V is TRBV20-1 and J is TRBJ1-1, with D possibly being TRBD1 (6 bases). The CDR3 length is 15 residues. Germline CDR1 and CDR2: DFQATT and SNEGSKA (reference sequence). Trimming took off 6 bases at V and 0 bases at J, with 17 bases between the two ends. The CDR3 is CSAKRGGALNTEAFF. CDR3 DNA sequence: TGCAGTGCCAAAAGGGGGGGCGCCTTGAACACTGAAGCTTTCTTT.

In its sample, this clonotype was seen many times. The V call is TRBV2, the J call TRBJ1-2, with D unresolved. This CDR3 spans 12 amino acids. V lost 4 bases to trimming and J lost 4 bases, with 7 bases between them. The germline V gene has CDR1 SNHLY and CDR2 FYNNEI. The CDR3 DNA is TGTGCCAGCAGTGCACTCCCCTATGGCTACACCTTC. Translating gives CASSALPYGYTF.

J is TRBJ2-5 and V is TRBV20-1; the match to TRBD1 covers 8 bases. Germline V gene sequence: CDR1 DFQATT, CDR2 SNEGSKA (reference sequence). V was clipped by 0 bases and J by 11 bases; unmatched bases: 14. This CDR3 region has 15 residues. The CDR3 is CSARDNARQGSEQYF. CDR3 bases: TGCAGTGCTAGAGACAACGCAAGACAGGGGAGTGAGCAGTACTTC.

V usage is TRBV7-9 and J usage is TRBJ1-2; D gene ambiguous. Per germline, CDR1 SEHNR and CDR2 FQNEAQ (reference sequence). With 4 bases removed from V and 5 bases from J, the gap between germline ends came to 11 bases. The CDR3 loop spans 13 amino acids. CDR3 loop: CASSSQTHYGYTF. CDR3 DNA: TGTGCCAGCAGCTCCCAGACTCATTATGGCTACACCTTC. The entire variable domain, with the rest obtained from reference TRBV7-9 and TRBJ1-2, is as follows: DTGVSQNPRHKITKRGQNVTFRCDPISEHNRLYWYRQTLGQGPEFLTYFQNEAQLEKSRLLSDRFSAERPKGSFSTLEIQRTEQGDSAMYLCASSSQTHYGYTFGSGTRLTVV.

The rearrangement joins TRBV29-1 to TRBJ2-5; 9 bases agree with TRBD1. Germline-derived CDR1 and CDR2 are SQVTM and ANQGSEA. CDR3 size: 11 residues. V dropped 7 bases and J dropped 4; count of bases not matched to a gene: 1. The CDR3 bases are TGCAGCGGGGACAGGGCAGAGACCCAGTACTTC. As protein: CSGDRAETQYF.

This clonotype was seen only a few times. The chain combines TRBV7-2 with TRBJ2-1; D may be TRBD2 (7 bases). The CDR3 has 15 residues. CDR1 and CDR2 from the germline V gene are SGHTA and FQGNSA. V was trimmed by 5 bases and J by 2 bases, leaving 13 bases between them. The CDR3 DNA is TGTGCCAGCAGCCGGGGGGCTGATACCTACAATGAGCAGTTCTTC. Translated, it gives CASSRGADTYNEQFF.

This clonotype was detected a few times. This chain links TRBV4-3 with TRBJ1-4; unclear D gene. The germline V gene has CDR1 LGHNA and CDR2 YSLEER. V was clipped by 3 bases and J by 13 bases, with 15 bases between them. The CDR3 runs 13 residues. The CDR3 here is CASSQDREWGLFF. DNA of the CDR3: TGCGCCAGCAGCCAGGACCGGGAGTGGGGACTGTTTTTT.

This clonotype was counted between two and nine times. The chain has TRBV15 and TRBJ2-5, with D unclear. V dropped 0 bases and J dropped 5 bases, with 10 bases sitting between them. The CDR3 is made up of 14 amino acids. Germline CDR1 LNHNV, CDR2 YYDKDF (reference sequence). CDR3 protein: CATSRDSVVETQYF. In DNA, the CDR3 is TGTGCCACCAGCAGAGATTCGGTAGTTGAGACCCAGTACTTC.

CDR3 nucleotide sequence: TGTGCCAGCAGTTTTAGGCGGGGTGAGCAGTTCTTC. Translation: CASSFRRGEQFF. The genes are TRBV12-3 or TRBV12-4 and TRBJ2-1; maybe TRBD2 (6 bases). CDR3 length equals 12 residues. V lost 3 bases and J 9 bases, leaving 9 bases between the germline ends.

With respect to this clonotype: A much larger clone differs by one base, so this may be a read error. As DNA, the CDR3 is TGTGCCAGCAGCAATCCCCTTGTGGTAATCAATGAGCAGTACTTC. Its protein product is CASSNPLVVINEQYF. The chain couples TRBV11-2 to TRBJ2-7; D call uncertain. The CDR3 sequence is 15 residues long. Germline V gene lookup returns CDR1 SGHAT and CDR2 FQNNGV. The ends were cut back, 5 bases at V and 7 bases at J, with 21 bases in the middle.

The rearrangement links TRBV28 to TRBJ2-7; TRBD1 matches 8 bases. The junction had 3 bases not matched to a gene; V was cut back by 5 bases and J by 0 bases. CDR1 and CDR2 (germline): MDHEN, SYDVKM. CDR3 length: 14 amino acids. The CDR3 region is CASSAQGDSYEQYF. As DNA, the CDR3 is TGTGCCAGCAGTGCACAGGGGGACTCCTACGAGCAGTACTTC.

Comments on this clonotype: A much larger clone is a single base away; this may be a read error. CDR3 DNA: TGCAGCGCGGCCCAGTCCCTCTACAATGAGCAGTACTTC. Translating it yields CSAAQSLYNEQYF. V usage is TRBV29-1 and J usage is TRBJ2-5, with unresolved D. The CDR3 runs 13 residues. The V end was cut by 7 bases, the J end by 11 bases, with 23 bases between. Germline CDR1 SQVTM, CDR2 ANQGSEA.

Only a few counts were recorded for this clonotype. The rearrangement uses TRBV20-1 and TRBJ1-6, with 8 positions matching TRBD1. V shed 3 bases and J 7 bases; nucleotides not matched to a gene: 11. CDR3 length: 16 amino acids. The germline CDR1 and CDR2 sequences are DFQATT and SNEGSKA (reference sequence). CDR3 protein: CSARSLGGDRNSPLHF. CDR3 DNA sequence: TGCAGTGCTAGGTCCCTCGGGGGGGACAGGAATTCACCCCTCCACTTT.

The CDR3 here is CASSESGRGNYGYTF. In DNA, the CDR3 is TGTGCCAGCAGTGAATCGGGCCGGGGGAACTATGGCTACACCTTC. This chain links TRBV25-1 with TRBJ1-2; a possible D gene is TRBD1 (5 bases). The ends were cut back, 1 base at V and 2 bases at J, with 11 bases in the middle. Germline V CDR1 and CDR2: MGHDK, SYGVNS. The CDR3 loop spans 15 amino acids.

V usage is TRBV11-1 and J usage is TRBJ2-3, with D maybe TRBD2 (7 bases). From germline, CDR1 is SGHAT and CDR2 FQDESV (reference sequence). The V end lost 5 bases, the J end lost 2 bases, and 11 bases lay between the germline ends. CDR3 length: 14 residues. The chain's CDR3 is CASSKGGTTDTQYF. The CDR3 DNA follows: TGTGCCAGCAGCAAGGGGGGGACCACAGATACGCAGTATTTT.

This sequence joins TRBV4-2 and TRBJ1-6, with D perhaps matching TRBD1 (6 bases). The CDR3 is made up of 17 amino acids. V was trimmed by 0 bases and J by 7 bases, leaving 16 bases between them. Germline-derived CDR1 and CDR2 are LGHNA and YNFKEQ. This CDR3 reads CASSQESQGSFNSPLHF. The DNA for the CDR3 is TGTGCCAGCAGCCAAGAAAGCCAGGGGAGTTTCAATTCACCCCTCCACTTT.

The V call is TRBV6-5, the J call TRBJ2-4, with 7 bases identical to TRBD1. The V and J ends lost 4 bases and 14 bases, in that order; junction bases with no gene match: 14. This CDR3 has 14 amino acids. CDR1 and CDR2 from the germline V gene are MNHEY and SVGAGI. The CDR3 nucleotides read TGTGCCAGCAGTTCCCAACGACAGGGACGGTTGGAGTACTTC. Its protein is CASSSQRQGRLEYF.

The chain links TRBV20-1 to TRBJ2-3; 7 nucleotides align to TRBD2. CDR3 size: 15 residues. Germline trimming cut 0 bases from V and 1 base from J; bases unmatched to any gene: 4. Germline V gives CDR1 DFQATT, CDR2 SNEGSKA (reference sequence). The chain's CDR3 is CSARDRGVGTDTQYF. The CDR3 DNA reads TGCAGTGCTAGAGATCGGGGGGTAGGCACAGATACGCAGTATTTT.

This clonotype was found a few times. J is TRBJ2-3 and V is TRBV7-8; possibly TRBD1 for D (5 bases). V was shortened by 4 bases and J by 1 base, with 18 bases between the two germline ends. The germline CDR1 and CDR2 sequences are SGHVS and FQNEAQ. The CDR3 has 17 residues. CDR3: CASSSRQLRDGTDTQYF. The CDR3 bases are TGTGCCAGCAGCTCCCGACAGTTAAGGGATGGCACAGATACGCAGTATTTT.

On this clonotype itself: Just one base apart from a much larger clone, this may be a read error. The chain joins TRBV20-1 to TRBJ2-1; TRBD2 might be the D (5 bases). This CDR3 has 14 residues. V gave up 3 bases and J gave up 4 bases, with 13 bases separating them. Germline CDR1 DFQATT, CDR2 SNEGSKA (reference sequence). CDR3 sequence (DNA): TGCAGTGCTAGGGCGAGGGCCTTGTACAATGAGCAGTTCTTC. This sequence encodes CSARARALYNEQFF.

The chain employs TRBV12-3 or TRBV12-4 and TRBJ2-7, with no clear D. This CDR3 is 14 amino acids long. The V end lost 5 bases, the J end lost 0 bases, and 11 bases lay between the germline ends. The chain's CDR3 is CASSRKRASYEQYF. The CDR3 bases are TGTGCCAGCAGTCGGAAAAGGGCCTCCTACGAGCAGTACTTC.

The chain couples TRBV6-4 to TRBJ2-1, with 7 bases that match TRBD2. With the DNA end fitting TRBJ2-7 better, the J assignment may be wrong. The germline CDR1 and CDR2 sequences are MRHNA and SNTAGT. The CDR3 has 16 amino acids. CDR3 bases: TGTGCCAGCAGTGCCGACAGCGGGGAGTCCTACAATGAGCAGTACTTC. Amino acids: CASSADSGESYNEQYF.

This sequence joins TRBV24-1 and TRBJ1-4; the match to TRBD1 covers 7 bases. V was clipped by 4 bases and J by 4 bases; unmatched bases: 11. Germline assignment: CDR1 KGHDR and CDR2 SFDVKD. The CDR3 totals 17 residues. In DNA form, the CDR3 reads TGTGCCACCAGTGACCCACCCCTACAGGGGCTTAATGAAAAACTGTTTTTT. Protein product: CATSDPPLQGLNEKLFF.

This chain joins TRBV9 and TRBJ2-5; the D gene is possibly TRBD2 (5 bases). Germline loops: CDR1 SGDLS, CDR2 YYNGEE. The length of the CDR3 is 14 residues. Trimming took off 6 bases at V and 0 bases at J, with 12 bases between the two ends. CDR3 bases: TGTGCCAGCAACGCGGACGGGGACCAAGAGACCCAGTACTTC. It specifies CASNADGDQETQYF.

The rearrangement uses TRBV12-3 or TRBV12-4 and TRBJ1-2; weak D call: TRBD1 (5 bases). The CDR3 runs 13 residues. The ends were cut back, 6 bases at V and 4 bases at J, with 12 bases in the middle. The CDR3 DNA is TGTGCCAGCAGCCGGGACGGTGCCTATGGCTACACCTTC. Translating gives CASSRDGAYGYTF.

The V gene is TRBV5-1, the J gene TRBJ1-1, with a possible D match to TRBD1 (5 bases). Trimming left V 5 bases short and J 4 bases short, with 18 bases between. CDR1 SGHRS and CDR2 YFSETQ come from the germline V gene. This CDR3 has 15 residues. The CDR3 DNA reads TGCGCCAGCAGTGAGACCGCCAGGGTAGGCACTGAAGCTTTCTTT. It encodes CASSETARVGTEAFF.

This clonotype was counted only a few times. The rearrangement uses TRBV12-3 or TRBV12-4 and TRBJ2-3, with 11 nucleotides matching TRBD2. This CDR3 contains 18 residues. The trim removed 7 bases at V and 1 base at J, leaving 13 bases unmatched. CDR3 DNA: TGTGCCAGCACCGCGACTAGCGGGGCCGAGTGGGGCACAGATACGCAGTATTTT. It specifies CASTATSGAEWGTDTQYF.